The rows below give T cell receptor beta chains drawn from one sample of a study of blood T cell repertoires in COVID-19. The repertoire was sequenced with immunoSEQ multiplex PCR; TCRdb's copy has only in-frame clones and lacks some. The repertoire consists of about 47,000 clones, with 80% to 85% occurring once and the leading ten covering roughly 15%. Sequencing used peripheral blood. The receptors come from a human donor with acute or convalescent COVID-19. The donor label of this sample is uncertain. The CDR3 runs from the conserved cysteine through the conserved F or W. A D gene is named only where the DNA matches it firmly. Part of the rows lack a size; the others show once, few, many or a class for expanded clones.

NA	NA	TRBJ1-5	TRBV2	CASTVDRLEPQHF	TGTGCCAGCACTGTCGACAGGCTGGAGCCCCAGCATTTT
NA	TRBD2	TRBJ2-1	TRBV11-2	CASSLGTSPNEQFF	TGTGCCAGCAGCTTAGGGACTAGCCCCAATGAGCAGTTCTTC
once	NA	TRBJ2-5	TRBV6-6	CATSNRGGQETQYF	TGTGCCACATCCAACAGGGGGGGGCAAGAGACCCAGTACTTC
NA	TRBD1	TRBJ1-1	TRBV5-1	CASSPDRGTMNTEAFF	TGCGCCAGCAGCCCGGACAGGGGGACAATGAACACTGAAGCTTTCTTT
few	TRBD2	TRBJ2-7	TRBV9	CASSTRTSASEQYF	TGTGCCAGCAGCACTCGGACTAGCGCTTCCGAGCAGTACTTC
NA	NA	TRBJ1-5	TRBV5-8	CASSFDRYQPQHF	TGTGCCAGCAGCTTCGACAGGTATCAGCCCCAGCATTTT
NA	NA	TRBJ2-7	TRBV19	CASSDRSRDEQYF	TGTGCCAGTAGCGACAGGTCACGGGACGAGCAGTACTTC
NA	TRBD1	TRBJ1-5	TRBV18	CASSPARGGGTGQPQHF	TGTGCCAGCTCACCTGCACGAGGGGGCGGTACGGGTCAGCCCCAGCATTTT
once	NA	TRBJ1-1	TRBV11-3	CASSLVSEAFF	TGTGCCAGCAGCTTAGTCAGTGAAGCTTTCTTT
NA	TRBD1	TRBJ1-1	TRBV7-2	CASSLADRGRGEAFF	TGTGCCAGCAGCTTAGCAGACAGGGGGCGAGGTGAAGCTTTCTTT
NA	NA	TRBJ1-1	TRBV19	CASTTDTSNTEAFF	TGTGCCAGTACTACGGACACTTCGAACACTGAAGCTTTCTTT
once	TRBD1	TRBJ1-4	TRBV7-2	CASSLGDRVGEKLFF	TGTGCCAGCAGCTTAGGGGACAGGGTGGGTGAAAAACTGTTTTTT
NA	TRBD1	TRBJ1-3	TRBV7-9	CASSLAGTVSGNTIYF	TGTGCCAGCAGCTTAGCCGGGACAGTCTCTGGAAACACCATATATTTT
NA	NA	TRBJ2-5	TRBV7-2	CASSSLAGAAETQYF	TGTGCCAGCAGCTCCCTTGCGGGGGCGGCGGAGACCCAGTACTTC
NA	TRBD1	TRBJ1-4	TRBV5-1	CASSLGDRDANEKLFF	TGCGCCAGCAGCTTGGGGGACAGGGATGCTAATGAAAAACTGTTTTTT
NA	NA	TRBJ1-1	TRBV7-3	CASSLGGLDTEAFF	TGTGCCAGCAGCTTGGGAGGGTTGGACACTGAAGCTTTCTTT
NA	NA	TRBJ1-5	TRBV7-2	CASSKGAARIDQPQHF	TGTGCCAGCAGCAAAGGGGCGGCCAGGATCGATCAGCCCCAGCATTTT
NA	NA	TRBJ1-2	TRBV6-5	CASTPSNYGYTF	TGTGCCAGCACCCCCAGTAACTATGGCTACACCTTC
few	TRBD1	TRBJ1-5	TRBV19	CASVQGGDGNQPQHF	TGTGCCAGCGTCCAGGGGGGCGATGGCAATCAGCCCCAGCATTTT
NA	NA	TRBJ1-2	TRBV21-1	CASSKCHRERIPYGYTF	TGTGCCAGCAGCAAGTGTCACCGAGAGAGGATCCCTTATGGCTACACCTTC
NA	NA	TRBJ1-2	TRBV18	CASSPPSRETYGYTF	TGTGCCAGCTCACCACCCTCCAGGGAAACCTATGGCTACACCTTC
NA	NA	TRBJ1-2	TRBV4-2	CASSQELRVNYGYTF	TGTGCCAGCAGCCAGGAGTTGAGAGTTAACTATGGCTACACCTTC
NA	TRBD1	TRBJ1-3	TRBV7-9	CASSEGGSFGNTIYF	TGTGCCAGCAGCGAAGGGGGCAGTTTTGGAAACACCATATATTTT
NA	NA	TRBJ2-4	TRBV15	CATSREVPYELAKNIQYF	TGTGCCACCAGCAGAGAGGTCCCTTACGAGCTGGCCAAAAACATTCAGTACTTC
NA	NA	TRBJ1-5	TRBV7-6	CASSLGGGQPQHF	TGTGCCAGCAGCTTAGGGGGAGGACAGCCCCAGCATTTT
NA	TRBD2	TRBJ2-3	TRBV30	CAWSGTSGGQNF	TGTGCCTGGAGTGGGACTAGCGGGGGGCAGAATTTT
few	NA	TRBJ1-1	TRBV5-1	CASSWAAGGANTEAFF	TGCGCCAGCAGCTGGGCCGCCGGGGGAGCGAACACTGAAGCTTTCTTT